Many counts were recorded for the clone carrying this T cell receptor beta chain. Antigen unknown. Then a second PCR, running roughly 7 to 11 cycles, was carried out with a sample-barcoded 5' primer and a J-beta primer mix. Carrying 12 random nucleotides, a template-switch adaptor labeled each individual cDNA molecule. TCRdb reprocessed the 5' RACE reads with MiXCR, giving one entry per CDR3 protein. The table has about 1.4 million distinct CDR3 sequences, around 59% seen once. V was clipped by 0 bases and J by 4 bases; unmatched bases: 6. This CDR3 contains 17 residues. CDR1 is MNHNY, CDR2 SVGAGI, per germline (reference sequence). These data originate in a study of blood T cells in healthy people across ages. There were at least 6 micrograms of total RNA extracted from every sample. Whole-study findings and limits: Diversity of TCR beta per million T cells declined in a roughly linear way with age. Conclusively comparing naive with antigen-experienced cells was impossible with unsorted PBMCs.

The clonotype was recovered from a man younger than 30 in good health. The chain carries TRBV6-6 and TRBJ2-1; 10 nucleotides line up with TRBD2. Specimen: blood. The CDR3 DNA follows: TGTGCCAGCAGTTACTCGTTAGCGGGGGGTCTGTACAATGAGCAGTTCTTC. Its protein product is CASSYSLAGGLYNEQFF.